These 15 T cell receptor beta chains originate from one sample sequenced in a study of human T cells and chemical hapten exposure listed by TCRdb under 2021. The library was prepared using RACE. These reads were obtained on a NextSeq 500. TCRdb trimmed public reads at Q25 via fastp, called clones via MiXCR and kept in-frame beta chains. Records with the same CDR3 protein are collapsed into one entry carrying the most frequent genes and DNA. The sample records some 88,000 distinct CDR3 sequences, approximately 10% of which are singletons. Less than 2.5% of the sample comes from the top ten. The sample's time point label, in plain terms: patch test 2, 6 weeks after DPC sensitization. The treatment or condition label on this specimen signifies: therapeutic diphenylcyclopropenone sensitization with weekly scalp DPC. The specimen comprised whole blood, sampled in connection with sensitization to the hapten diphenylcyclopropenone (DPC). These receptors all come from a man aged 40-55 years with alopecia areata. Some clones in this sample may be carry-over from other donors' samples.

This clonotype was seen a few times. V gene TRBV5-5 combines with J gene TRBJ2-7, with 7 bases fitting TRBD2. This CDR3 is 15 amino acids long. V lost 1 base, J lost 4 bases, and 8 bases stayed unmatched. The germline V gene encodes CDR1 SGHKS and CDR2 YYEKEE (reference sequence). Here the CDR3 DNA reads TGTGCCAGCAGCTTGTTCGCAGCGGGATTATACGAGCAGTACTTC. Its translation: CASSLFAAGLYEQYF.

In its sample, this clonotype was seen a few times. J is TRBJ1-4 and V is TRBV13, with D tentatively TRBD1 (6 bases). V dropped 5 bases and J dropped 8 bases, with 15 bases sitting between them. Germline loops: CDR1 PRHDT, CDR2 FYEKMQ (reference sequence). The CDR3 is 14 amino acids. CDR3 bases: TGTGCCAGCAGCCGATGGACAGAGCTGGAAAAACTGTTTTTT. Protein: CASSRWTELEKLFF.

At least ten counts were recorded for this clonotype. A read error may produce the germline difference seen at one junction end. The CDR3 region is CASSWVTSSTDTQYF. The CDR3 DNA is TGTGCCAGCAGCTGGGTTACTAGTAGCACGGATACGCAGTATTTT. This chain links TRBV12-3 or TRBV12-4 with TRBJ2-3; D might be TRBD2 (5 bases). This CDR3 comprises 15 residues.

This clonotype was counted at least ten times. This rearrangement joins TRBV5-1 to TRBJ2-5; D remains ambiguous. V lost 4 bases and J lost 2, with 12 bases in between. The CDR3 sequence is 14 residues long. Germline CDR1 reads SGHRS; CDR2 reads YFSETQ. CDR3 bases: TGCGCCAGCAGCACCGGACGGTCACAAGAGACCCAGTACTTC. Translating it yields CASSTGRSQETQYF.

The CDR3 spells CSAGQNNQPQHF. The DNA of the CDR3 is TGCAGCGCCGGACAGAATAATCAGCCCCAGCATTTT. The V and J genes are TRBV29-1 and TRBJ1-5; possible D gene TRBD1, 6 bases. Germline V gives CDR1 SQVTM, CDR2 ANQGSEA. The length of the CDR3 is 12 residues. V gave up 7 bases and J gave up 4 bases, with 11 bases separating them.

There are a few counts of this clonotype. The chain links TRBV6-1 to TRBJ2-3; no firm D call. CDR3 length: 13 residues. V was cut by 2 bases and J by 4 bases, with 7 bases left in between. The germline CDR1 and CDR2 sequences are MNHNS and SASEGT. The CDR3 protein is CASSEQQADTQYF. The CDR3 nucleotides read TGTGCCAGCAGTGAACAGCAAGCAGATACGCAGTATTTT.

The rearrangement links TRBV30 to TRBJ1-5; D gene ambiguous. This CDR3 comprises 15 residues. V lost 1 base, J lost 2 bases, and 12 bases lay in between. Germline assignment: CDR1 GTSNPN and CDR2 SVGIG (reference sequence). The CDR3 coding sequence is TGTGCCTGGAGTGGGGGTATAGCGGGCAATCAGCCCCAGCATTTT. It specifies CAWSGGIAGNQPQHF.

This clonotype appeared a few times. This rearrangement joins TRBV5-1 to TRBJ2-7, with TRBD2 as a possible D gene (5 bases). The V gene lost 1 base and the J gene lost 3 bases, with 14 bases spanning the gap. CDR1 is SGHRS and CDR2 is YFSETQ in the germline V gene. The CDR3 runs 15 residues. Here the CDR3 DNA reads TGCGCCAGCAGCTTGAGGTGGAGTAGCGTCTACGAGCAGTACTTC. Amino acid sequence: CASSLRWSSVYEQYF.

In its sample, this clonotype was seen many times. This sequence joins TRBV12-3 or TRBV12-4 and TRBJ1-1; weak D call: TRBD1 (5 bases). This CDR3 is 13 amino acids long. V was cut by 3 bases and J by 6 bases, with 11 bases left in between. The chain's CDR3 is CASSFTRESEAFF. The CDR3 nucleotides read TGTGCCAGCAGTTTCACCAGGGAATCTGAAGCTTTCTTT.

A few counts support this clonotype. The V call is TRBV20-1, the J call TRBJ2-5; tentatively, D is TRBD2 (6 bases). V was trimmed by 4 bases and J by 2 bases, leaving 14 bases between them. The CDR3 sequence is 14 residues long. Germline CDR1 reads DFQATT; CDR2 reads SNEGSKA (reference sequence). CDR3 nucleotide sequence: TGCAGTGCTATACCTTTAGCGGAGCAAGAGACCCAGTACTTC. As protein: CSAIPLAEQETQYF.

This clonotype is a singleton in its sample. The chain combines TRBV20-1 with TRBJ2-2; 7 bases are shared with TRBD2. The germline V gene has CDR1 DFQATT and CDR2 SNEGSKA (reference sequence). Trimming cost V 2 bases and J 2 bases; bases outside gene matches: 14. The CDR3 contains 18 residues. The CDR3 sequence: CSARPHTSDRFNTGELFF. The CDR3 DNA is TGCAGTGCTAGACCTCATACTAGCGACCGATTTAACACCGGGGAGCTGTTTTTT.

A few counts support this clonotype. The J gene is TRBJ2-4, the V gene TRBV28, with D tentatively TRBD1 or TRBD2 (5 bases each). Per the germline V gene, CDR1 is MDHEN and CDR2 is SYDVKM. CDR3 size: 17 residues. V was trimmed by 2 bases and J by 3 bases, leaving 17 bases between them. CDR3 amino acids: CASSLPWGTRDKNIQYF. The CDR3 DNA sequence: TGTGCCAGCAGTTTACCGTGGGGCACTAGGGACAAAAACATTCAGTACTTC.

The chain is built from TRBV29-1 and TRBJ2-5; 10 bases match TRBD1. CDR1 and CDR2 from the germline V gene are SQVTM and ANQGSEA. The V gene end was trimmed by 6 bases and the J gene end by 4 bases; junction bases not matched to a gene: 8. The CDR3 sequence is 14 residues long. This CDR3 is CSVGTGALGETQYF. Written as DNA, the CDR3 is TGCAGCGTGGGGACAGGGGCATTGGGAGAGACCCAGTACTTC.

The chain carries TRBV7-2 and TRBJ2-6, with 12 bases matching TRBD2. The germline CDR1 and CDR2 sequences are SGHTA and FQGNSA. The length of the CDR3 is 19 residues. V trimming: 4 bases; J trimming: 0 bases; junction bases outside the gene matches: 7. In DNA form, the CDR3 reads TGTGCCAGCAGCTCCTTTGGACTAGCGGGAAACTCTGGGGCCAACGTCCTGACTTTC. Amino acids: CASSSFGLAGNSGANVLTF. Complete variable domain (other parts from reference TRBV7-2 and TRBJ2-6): GAGVSQSPSNKVTEKGKDVELRCDPISGHTALYWYRQSLGQGLEFLIYFQGNSAPDKSGLPSDRFSAERTGGSVSTLTIQRTQQEDSAVYLCASSSFGLAGNSGANVLTFGAGSRLTVL.

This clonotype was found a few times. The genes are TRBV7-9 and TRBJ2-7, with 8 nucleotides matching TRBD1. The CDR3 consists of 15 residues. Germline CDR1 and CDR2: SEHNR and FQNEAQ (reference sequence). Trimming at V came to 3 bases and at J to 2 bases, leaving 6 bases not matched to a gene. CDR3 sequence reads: CASSFGGTGPYEQYF. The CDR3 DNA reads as TGTGCCAGCAGCTTTGGCGGGACAGGTCCCTACGAGCAGTACTTC.